Below are 9 T cell receptor beta chains sequenced from a single sample in a study of control samples from healthy donors and cancer patients. The table came from immunoSEQ multiplex PCR; TCRdb's copy has only in-frame clones and leaves some out. This sample yields tens of thousands of clones, of which 92% are seen a single time; around 4% belongs to the top ten. The sample was blood. These receptors came from a woman in her 50s in good health.

The chain uses TRBV4-3 and TRBJ2-7, with D unresolved. The CDR3 has 16 amino acids. CDR1 and CDR2 from the germline V gene are LGHNA and YSLEER. V lost 0 bases and J 0 bases, leaving 12 bases between the germline ends. The CDR3 loop is CASSQDLKLISYEQYF. As DNA, the CDR3 is TGCGCCAGCAGCCAAGATTTGAAGTTAATCTCCTACGAGCAGTACTTC.

The rearrangement uses TRBV3-1 (or the pseudogene TRBV3-2) and TRBJ2-5, with 7 bases lining up with TRBD2. This CDR3 is 19 amino acids long. Per the germline V gene, CDR1 is LGHDT and CDR2 is YNNKEL (reference sequence). The V gene end was trimmed by 2 bases and the J gene end by 4 bases; junction bases not matched to a gene: 19. The DNA for the CDR3 is TGTGCCAGCAGCCAATCTTCGAGATTCTGGGGAGGGTTCGGAGAGACCCAGTACTTC. Translated: CASSQSSRFWGGFGETQYF.

The V gene is TRBV7-9, the J gene TRBJ1-5; TRBD1 matches 11 bases. Trimming took 1 base from V and 7 from J; bases not matched to a gene: 6. Germline CDR1 SEHNR, CDR2 FQNEAQ (reference sequence). The CDR3 has 16 residues. In DNA, the CDR3 is TGTGCCAGCAGCTTAGGGACAGGGGGCTTGGGGCAGCCCCAGCATTTT. Protein sequence: CASSLGTGGLGQPQHF.

The gene calls are TRBV28 and TRBJ1-5; D is perhaps TRBD1 (5 bases). V was shortened by 5 bases and J by 4 bases, with 15 bases between the two germline ends. CDR1 and CDR2 from the germline V gene are MDHEN and SYDVKM. This CDR3 is 15 amino acids long. CDR3 residues: CASSHLGRQNQPQHF. The CDR3 coding sequence is TGTGCCAGCAGTCATCTGGGACGGCAGAATCAGCCCCAGCATTTT.

The V call is TRBV30, the J call TRBJ1-6, with D unclear. Germline-derived CDR1 and CDR2 are GTSNPN and SVGIG (reference sequence). The CDR3 runs to 13 residues. Trimming took off 2 bases at V and 7 bases at J, with 9 bases between the two ends. The DNA of the CDR3 is TGTGCCTGGAGTCTCAAATTAAATTCACCCCTCCACTTT. This translates into CAWSLKLNSPLHF.

The gene calls are TRBV7-2 and TRBJ1-5, with 9 nucleotides matching TRBD1. The CDR3 loop spans 14 amino acids. The J segment lost 4 bases and the V segment lost 4 bases, leaving 2 bases of the junction unmatched. Germline V gene sequence: CDR1 SGHTA, CDR2 FQGNSA. The CDR3 nucleotides are TGTGCCAGCAGCTCCGGGACAGGGAATCAGCCCCAGCATTTT. Translated: CASSSGTGNQPQHF.

J is TRBJ1-2 and V is TRBV28; TRBD1 matches at 12 bases. The trim removed 7 bases at V and 6 bases at J, leaving 12 bases unmatched. This CDR3 comprises 16 residues. CDR1 and CDR2 from the germline V gene are MDHEN and SYDVKM. CDR3 nucleotides: TGTGCCAGCATCCAAGAGGGACAGGGGGCTTTAGATGGCTACACCTTC. Its protein product is CASIQEGQGALDGYTF.

This clone was recorded once. The chain combines TRBV19 with TRBJ1-2; weak D call: TRBD1 (5 bases). The CDR3 runs 14 residues. Between the trimmed V and J ends, which lost 3 bases and 3 bases, there was a span of 11 bases. The germline V gene has CDR1 LNHDA and CDR2 SQIVND (reference sequence). Here the CDR3 DNA reads TGTGCCAGTAGTATGGGGGACGACGACTATGGCTACACCTTC. This codes for CASSMGDDDYGYTF.

The V and J genes are TRBV28 and TRBJ1-2; D remains ambiguous. V was pared by 5 bases and J by 4 bases, with 11 bases between. This CDR3 spans 13 amino acids. From germline, CDR1 is MDHEN and CDR2 SYDVKM. The CDR3 bases are TGTGCCAGCAGTCCCATTCTCAGCTATGGCTACACCTTC. Protein product: CASSPILSYGYTF.